Listed below are T cell receptor beta chains from one sample, sequenced in a study of Graves' ophthalmopathy and Graves' hyperthyroidism. MiXCR was run by TCRdb on the multiplex PCR reads, yielding one entry per CDR3 protein. The sample carries some 1.1 million distinct CDR3 sequences, about two fifths recorded once. Sequencing used peripheral blood or thyroid tissue (not recorded which). Receptor source: an adult man with Graves' hyperthyroidism. The CDR3 runs from the conserved cysteine through the conserved F or W. The order of the fields is V gene, CDR3 length, J gene, CDR3 protein.

>TRBV11-2|14|TRBJ2-2
CASSDGRLVGELFF
>TRBV24-1|14|TRBJ1-2
CATSRTDVGYGYTF
>TRBV9|15|TRBJ2-5
CASSVEVVSSETQYF
>TRBV2|15|TRBJ2-2
CASRRAGKNTGELFF
>TRBV12-3/TRBV12-4|16|TRBJ1-6
CASSLAVDRVNSPLHF
>TRBV7-9|12|TRBJ1-5
CARQDRGEPQHF
>TRBV10-1|13|TRBJ1-5
CASSRDRFGTQHF
>TRBV10-1|13|TRBJ2-5
CASSESWSETQYF
>TRBV14|13|TRBJ2-5
CVSSQECQETQYF
>TRBV9|14|TRBJ1-6
CASSTGQGISPLHF
>TRBV20-1|15|TRBJ2-7
CSASGTGLAPNEQYF
>TRBV7-2|15|TRBJ2-5
CASRPPGLAEETQYF
>TRBV20-1|12|TRBJ2-7
CSAKRQKEEQYF
>TRBV6-6|12|TRBJ2-7
CASGTAADEQYF
>TRBV29-1|12|TRBJ1-1
CSVVGGGSEAFF
>TRBV9|15|TRBJ2-2
CASSVGLAGTGELFF
>TRBV5-4|14|TRBJ2-7
CASRRAGGLYEQYF
>TRBV9|15|TRBJ2-5
CASSRFTGTQETQYF
>TRBV5-8|15|TRBJ2-5
CASSLGPGGRETQYF
>TRBV29-1|17|TRBJ2-6
CSVGGRGIHSGANVLTF
>TRBV29-1|12|TRBJ1-2
CSLSQADYGYTF
>TRBV6-6|17|TRBJ2-6
CASSHHGTGSGANVLTF
>TRBV6-5|18|TRBJ1-1
CASRRITGTGAKNTEAFF